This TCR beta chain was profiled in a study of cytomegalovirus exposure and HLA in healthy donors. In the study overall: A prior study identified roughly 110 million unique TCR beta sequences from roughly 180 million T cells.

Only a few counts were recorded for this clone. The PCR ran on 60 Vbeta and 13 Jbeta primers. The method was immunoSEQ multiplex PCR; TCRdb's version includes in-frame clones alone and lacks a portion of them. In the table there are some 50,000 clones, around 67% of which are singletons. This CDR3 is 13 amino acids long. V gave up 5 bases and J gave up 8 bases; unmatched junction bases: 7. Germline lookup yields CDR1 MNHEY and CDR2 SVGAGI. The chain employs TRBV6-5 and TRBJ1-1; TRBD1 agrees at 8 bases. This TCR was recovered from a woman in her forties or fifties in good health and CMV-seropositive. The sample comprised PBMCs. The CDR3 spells CASSAPGGMEAFF. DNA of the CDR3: TGTGCCAGCAGTGCCCCAGGGGGCATGGAAGCTTTCTTT.